In this sample, the clone carrying this T cell receptor (beta chain) turned up many times. This specimen belongs to a study of T cell repertoires in cytomegalovirus infection. Germline values: CDR1 SGHTA, CDR2 FQGNSA. CDR3 length: 18 amino acids. Unmatched junction bases numbered 13, after V lost 4 bases and J lost 4 bases. MiXCR was run by TCRdb on the reads, yielding one entry per CDR3 protein. The sample lists about 300,000 distinct CDR3 sequences, about 26% occurring once. The chain recombines TRBV7-2 with TRBJ2-3; TRBD1 matches 11 bases. The clonotype was recovered from a human donor in good health (CMV status not recorded). Some clones in this sample may be carry-over from other donors' samples. The source material was PBMCs. The CDR3 bases are TGTGCCAGCAGCTACACTCCCCGGACAGGGGGCAGCGCAGATACGCAGTATTTT. It translates to CASSYTPRTGGSADTQYF.